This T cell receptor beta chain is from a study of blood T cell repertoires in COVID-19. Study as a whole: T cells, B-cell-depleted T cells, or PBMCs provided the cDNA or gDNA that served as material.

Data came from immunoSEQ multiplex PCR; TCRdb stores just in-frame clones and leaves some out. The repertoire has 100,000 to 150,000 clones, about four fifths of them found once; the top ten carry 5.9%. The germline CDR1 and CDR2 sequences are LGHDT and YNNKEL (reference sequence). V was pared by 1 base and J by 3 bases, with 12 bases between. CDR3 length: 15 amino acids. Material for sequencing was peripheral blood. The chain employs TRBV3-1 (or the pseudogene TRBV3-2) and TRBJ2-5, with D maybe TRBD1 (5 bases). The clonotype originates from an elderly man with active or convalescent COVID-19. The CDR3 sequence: CASSQVLDNKETQYF. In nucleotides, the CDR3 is TGTGCCAGCAGCCAAGTTTTGGACAACAAAGAGACCCAGTACTTC.